Listed below are T cell receptor beta chains from one sample, sequenced in a study of T-cell memory formation after mild COVID-19. TCRdb independently ran MiXCR on the 5' RACE reads; one entry per CDR3 protein. The table has roughly 580,000 distinct CDR3 sequences, under 20% seen once. Sequenced input: PBMCs or a T cell subset sorted from them (not recorded which). The receptor set was obtained from an adult woman who had mild COVID-19 (a few samples of this study predate the infection). Cell type and time point are not known. Both conserved end residues are part of each CDR3. Each record gives: clone size, V gene, J gene, D gene, CDR3 protein, CDR3 DNA. The D gene is left open where the match is weak. Expanded clones are given a class, and other clones once, few, many or no size at all.

>.|TRBV9|TRBJ2-5|TRBD2
CASSEREGSSMRETQYF
TGTGCCAGCAGCGAGCGGGAGGGGAGTAGCATGAGGGAGACCCAGTACTTC
>.|TRBV27|TRBJ2-7|TRBD2
CASSREGLAYYEQYF
TGTGCCAGCAGCCGAGAGGGACTAGCCTACTACGAGCAGTACTTC
>.|TRBV4-1|TRBJ2-2|TRBD1
CASSKMTGQSGELFF
TGCGCCAGCAGCAAGATGACAGGGCAAAGCGGGGAGCTGTTTTTT
>.|TRBV14|TRBJ2-2|TRBD1
CASSPPTGTNTGELFF
TGTGCCAGCAGCCCCCCGACAGGGACGAACACCGGGGAGCTGTTTTTT
>.|TRBV20-1|TRBJ2-1|TRBD2
CSARRSGGAVNEQFF
TGCAGTGCTAGACGTAGCGGGGGGGCTGTGAATGAGCAGTTCTTC
>few|TRBV7-9|TRBJ1-2|.
CASIPLPVEPGQRGYTF
TGTGCCAGCATTCCCCTCCCGGTGGAACCGGGACAAAGAGGCTACACCTTC
>.|TRBV27|TRBJ1-1|.
CASSLEVGNTEAFF
TGTGCCAGCAGTTTAGAAGTAGGGAACACTGAAGCTTTCTTT
>many|TRBV9|TRBJ2-1|TRBD2
CASSPGGLMAEQFF
TGTGCCAGCAGCCCCGGGGGGTTGATGGCTGAGCAGTTCTTC
>many|TRBV5-1|TRBJ2-5|.
CASSLGHLQETQYF
TGCGCCAGCAGCTTGGGACACCTACAAGAGACCCAGTACTTC
>many|TRBV20-1|TRBJ2-3|TRBD2
CSASRTGAGGSDTQYF
TGCAGTGCTAGCCGTACAGGAGCGGGGGGTTCGGATACGCAGTATTTT
>.|TRBV10-3|TRBJ1-1|.
CAISESTWVGTEAFF
TGTGCCATCAGTGAGTCGACGTGGGTAGGCACTGAAGCTTTCTTT
>few|TRBV30|TRBJ1-6|.
CAWSRRDRVYNSPLHF
TGTGCCTGGAGTAGAAGAGACAGAGTTTATAATTCACCCCTCCACTTT
>few|TRBV20-1|TRBJ2-6|.
CSARGASSSGANVLTF
TGCAGTGCTAGGGGGGCGTCAAGCTCTGGGGCCAACGTCCTGACTTTC
>.|TRBV7-9|TRBJ2-1|TRBD2
CASSLFSGRPLEQFF
TGTGCCAGCAGCTTATTTAGCGGGAGGCCATTGGAGCAGTTCTTC
>many|TRBV27|TRBJ2-7|TRBD2
CASSRTSGNYEQYF
TGTGCCAGCAGTCGGACTAGCGGGAACTACGAGCAGTACTTC
>.|TRBV21-1|TRBJ1-1|.
CASSNTEVNTEAFF
TGTGCCAGCAGCAACACCGAGGTGAACACTGAAGCTTTCTTT
>.|TRBV6-5|TRBJ2-1|.
CASSLWGSSNEQFF
TGTGCCAGCAGCCTTTGGGGGAGCAGCAATGAGCAGTTCTTC
>few|TRBV4-2|TRBJ2-1|.
CASSQEGSSYNEQFF
TGTGCCAGCAGCCAAGAGGGTAGCTCCTACAATGAGCAGTTCTTC
>few|TRBV7-3|TRBJ2-3|.
CASSLIGGSTDTQYF
TGTGCCAGCAGCTTAATCGGCGGGAGCACAGATACGCAGTATTTT
>few|TRBV6-2/TRBV6-3|TRBJ2-1|TRBD2
CASTETLLAGEAFSNEQFF
TGTGCCAGCACCGAGACCCTTCTAGCGGGAGAGGCCTTTTCCAATGAGCAGTTCTTC
>.|TRBV6-5|TRBJ2-7|TRBD2
CASSRGLAGGRLYF
TGTGCCAGCAGCCGAGGACTAGCGGGGGGACGATTGTACTTC
>few|TRBV7-8|TRBJ2-1|.
CASSLGGHEQFF
TGTGCCAGCAGCTTAGGTGGGCACGAGCAGTTCTTC